Presented here are 10 T cell receptor beta chains from one specimen sequenced in a study of T cells after yellow fever vaccination. TCRdb reprocessed the 5' RACE reads via MiXCR and lists one record per CDR3 protein. Of 250,000 to 300,000 distinct CDR3 sequences in the sample, around 9.3% are singletons; the top ten hold 3% to 4%. The sequencing used CD4+ T cells sorted from PBMCs, collected 5 days after the yellow fever booster vaccination. These receptors were obtained from a man younger than 30 who received the YFV17D yellow fever vaccine.

This clonotype was seen ten or more times. J is TRBJ2-5 and V is TRBV18; D call uncertain. This CDR3 is built from 13 residues. V gave up 6 bases and J gave up 2 bases, with 10 bases separating them. CDR1 and CDR2 from the germline V gene are KGHSH and LQKENI. This CDR3 reads CASSLTEQETQYF. DNA for the CDR3: TGTGCCAGCTCGCTTACAGAACAAGAGACCCAGTACTTC.

This clonotype was observed many times. The chain uses TRBV29-1 and TRBJ2-5; 7 nucleotides match TRBD2. The CDR3 is made up of 12 amino acids. Trimming cost V 4 bases and J 5 bases; bases outside gene matches: 4. The germline V gene encodes CDR1 SQVTM and CDR2 ANQGSEA. The CDR3 DNA is TGCAGCGTTGCCCTAGCGGCCGAGACCCAGTACTTC. This translates into CSVALAAETQYF.

There are a few counts of this clonotype. The chain is built from TRBV5-5 and TRBJ1-2, with D maybe TRBD1 (6 bases). V gave up 2 bases and J gave up 6 bases, with 11 bases separating them. Germline values: CDR1 SGHKS, CDR2 YYEKEE (reference sequence). The CDR3 runs to 13 residues. The DNA for the CDR3 is TGTGCCAGCAGCTTTCGGGACACCGATGGCTACACCTTC. It encodes CASSFRDTDGYTF.

This clonotype turned up a few times. This sequence joins TRBV7-8 and TRBJ1-4, with D possibly TRBD1 on 6 matching bases. Germline assignment: CDR1 SGHVS and CDR2 FQNEAQ. Trimming left V 5 bases short and J 0 bases short, with 13 bases between. This CDR3 region has 16 residues. CDR3 coding DNA: TGTGCCAGCAGCCTGAAGGGGGGGACAACTAATGAAAAACTGTTTTTT. Its translation is CASSLKGGTTNEKLFF. The full variable domain, rest sourced from reference TRBV7-8 and TRBJ1-4, is GAGVSQSPRYKVAKRGQDVALRCDPISGHVSLFWYQQALGQGPEFLTYFQNEAQLDKSGLPSDRFFAERPEGSVSTLKIQRTQQEDSAVYLCASSLKGGTTNEKLFFGSGTQLSVL.

This clonotype occurred a few times. This chain connects TRBV11-3 to TRBJ2-5; D gene ambiguous. The V end lost 5 bases, the J end lost 2 bases, and 9 bases lay between the germline ends. Germline CDR1 is SGHNT and CDR2 is YENEEA. There are 13 residues in the CDR3. CDR3 sequence: CASSVGTQETQYF. The CDR3, as DNA: TGTGCCAGCAGCGTGGGCACTCAAGAGACCCAGTACTTC.

To note about this clonotype: This could be a read error, since a much larger clone is one nucleotide away. The chain combines TRBV6-5 with TRBJ1-2; D not certain. The CDR3 contains 11 residues. Germline values: CDR1 MNHEY, CDR2 SVGAGI. Trimming took 4 bases from V and 4 from J, leaving 4 bases between them. For the CDR3, the DNA is TGTGCCAGCAGTTCCTCCTATGGCTACACCTTC. Its translation is CASSSSYGYTF.

This clonotype was detected a few times. V and J are TRBV4-3 and TRBJ1-6; 8 bases are shared with TRBD1. J gave up 8 bases and V 2 bases, and 8 bases lay outside the gene matches. Germline assignment: CDR1 LGHNA and CDR2 YSLEER. This CDR3 comprises 16 residues. The CDR3 is CASSQSYDRGDSPLHF. As DNA, the CDR3 is TGCGCCAGCAGCCAATCCTATGACAGGGGAGATTCACCCCTCCACTTT.

This clonotype was observed once. Germline and junction disagree at one end, which may indicate a read error. The chain joins TRBV5-6 to TRBJ1-5; no definite D call. The CDR3 is made up of 14 amino acids. In germline, CDR1 is SGHDT, CDR2 YYEEEE. The DNA of the CDR3 is TGTGCCAGCAGCTTGGTGTCGCAGCCTCAGCCACAGCATTTT. As protein: CASSLVSQPQPQHF.

The chain links TRBV20-1 to TRBJ1-2; D remains ambiguous. Germline V gene sequence: CDR1 DFQATT, CDR2 SNEGSKA (reference sequence). This CDR3 is 13 amino acids long. V lost 6 bases to trimming and J lost 2 bases, with 13 bases between them. The CDR3 bases are TGCAGTGCAGAGACCCGACTAAACTATGGCTACACCTTC. Protein: CSAETRLNYGYTF.

This clonotype was counted at least ten times. The chain has TRBV2 and TRBJ1-5; 7 nucleotides align to TRBD1. Per germline, CDR1 SNHLY and CDR2 FYNNEI. With 4 bases clipped from V and 1 base from J, the junction kept 4 bases outside the gene matches. The CDR3 contains 15 residues. CDR3 region: CASSAQGGSNQPQHF. The CDR3 region has the DNA TGTGCCAGCAGTGCGCAGGGGGGCAGCAATCAGCCCCAGCATTTT.